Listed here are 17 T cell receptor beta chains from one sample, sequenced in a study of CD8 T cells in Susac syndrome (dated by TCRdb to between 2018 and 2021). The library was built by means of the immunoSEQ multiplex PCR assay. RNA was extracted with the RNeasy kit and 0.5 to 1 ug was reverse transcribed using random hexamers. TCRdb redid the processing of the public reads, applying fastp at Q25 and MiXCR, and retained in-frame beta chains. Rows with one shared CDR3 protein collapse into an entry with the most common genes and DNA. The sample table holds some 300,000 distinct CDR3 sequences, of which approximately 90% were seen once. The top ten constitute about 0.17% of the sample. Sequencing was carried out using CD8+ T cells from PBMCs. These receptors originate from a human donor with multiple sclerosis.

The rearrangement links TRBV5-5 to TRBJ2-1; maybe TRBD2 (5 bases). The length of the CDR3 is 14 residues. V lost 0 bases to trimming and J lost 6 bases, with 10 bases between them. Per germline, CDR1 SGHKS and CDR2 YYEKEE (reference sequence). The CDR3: CASSLVGSGNEQFF. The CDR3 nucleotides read TGTGCCAGCAGCTTGGTCGGCAGCGGCAATGAGCAGTTCTTC.

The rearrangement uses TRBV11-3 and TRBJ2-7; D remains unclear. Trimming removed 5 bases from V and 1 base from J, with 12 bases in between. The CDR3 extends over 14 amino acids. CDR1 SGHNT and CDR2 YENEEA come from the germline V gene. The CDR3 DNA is TGTGCCAGCAGCCCTGAGGCCAGATCCTACGAGCAGTACTTC. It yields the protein CASSPEARSYEQYF.

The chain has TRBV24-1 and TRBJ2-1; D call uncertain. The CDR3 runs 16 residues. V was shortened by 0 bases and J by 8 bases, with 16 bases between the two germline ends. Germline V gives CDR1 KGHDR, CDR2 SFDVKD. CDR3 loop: CATSDLDGSPWDEQFF. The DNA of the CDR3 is TGTGCCACCAGTGATTTGGATGGGTCACCCTGGGATGAGCAGTTCTTC.

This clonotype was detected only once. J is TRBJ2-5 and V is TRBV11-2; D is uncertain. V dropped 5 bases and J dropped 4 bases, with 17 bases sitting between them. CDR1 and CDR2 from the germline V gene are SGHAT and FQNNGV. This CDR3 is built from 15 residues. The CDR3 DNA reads TGTGCCAGCAGCCAATTTTTTTCGGTTGGAGAGACCCAGTACTTC. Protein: CASSQFFSVGETQYF.

The CDR3 sequence: CSARGSSGSYNEQFF. The CDR3 nucleotides read TGCAGTGCTAGAGGTTCTAGCGGTTCCTACAATGAGCAGTTCTTC. The J gene is TRBJ2-1, the V gene TRBV20-1, with 7 bases fitting TRBD2. The germline gives CDR1 DFQATT, CDR2 SNEGSKA (reference sequence). The J segment lost 1 base and the V segment lost 1 base, leaving 4 bases of the junction unmatched. The CDR3 loop spans 15 amino acids.

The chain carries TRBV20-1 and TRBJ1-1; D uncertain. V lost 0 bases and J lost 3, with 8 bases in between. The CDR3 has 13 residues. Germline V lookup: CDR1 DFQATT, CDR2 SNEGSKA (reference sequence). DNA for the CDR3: TGCAGTGCTAGAGATGAGGACCACACTGAAGCTTTCTTT. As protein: CSARDEDHTEAFF.

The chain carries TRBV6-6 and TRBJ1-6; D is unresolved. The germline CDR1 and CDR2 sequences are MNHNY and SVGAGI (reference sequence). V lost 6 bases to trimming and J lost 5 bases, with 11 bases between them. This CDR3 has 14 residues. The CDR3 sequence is CASRDNSDNSPLHF. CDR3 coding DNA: TGTGCCAGCAGAGACAACAGTGATAATTCACCCCTCCACTTT.

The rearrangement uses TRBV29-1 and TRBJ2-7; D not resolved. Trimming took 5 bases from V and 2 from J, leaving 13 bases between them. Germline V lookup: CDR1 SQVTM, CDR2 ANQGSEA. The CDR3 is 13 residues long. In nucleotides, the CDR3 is TGCAGCGTTCTAGGCCCAAATGCCTACGAGCAGTACTTC. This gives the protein CSVLGPNAYEQYF.

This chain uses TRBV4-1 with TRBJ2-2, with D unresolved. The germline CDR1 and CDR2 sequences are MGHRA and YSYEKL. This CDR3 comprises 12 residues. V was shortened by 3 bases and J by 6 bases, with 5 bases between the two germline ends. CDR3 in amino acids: CASSHGAGELFF. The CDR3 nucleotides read TGCGCCAGCAGCCATGGGGCCGGGGAGCTGTTTTTT.

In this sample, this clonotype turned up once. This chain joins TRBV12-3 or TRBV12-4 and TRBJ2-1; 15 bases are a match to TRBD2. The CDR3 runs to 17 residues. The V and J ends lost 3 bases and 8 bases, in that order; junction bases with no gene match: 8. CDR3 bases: TGTGCCAGCAGTTTTCTGGGGACTAGCGGGAGGAACTATGAGCAGTTCTTC. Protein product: CASSFLGTSGRNYEQFF.

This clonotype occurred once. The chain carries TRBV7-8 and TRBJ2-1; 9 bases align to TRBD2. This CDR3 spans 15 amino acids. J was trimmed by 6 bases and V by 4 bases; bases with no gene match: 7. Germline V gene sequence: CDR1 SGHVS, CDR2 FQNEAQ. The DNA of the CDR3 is TGTGCCAGCAGCTCGGGGACTAGCTCTGGCAATGAGCAGTTCTTC. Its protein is CASSSGTSSGNEQFF.

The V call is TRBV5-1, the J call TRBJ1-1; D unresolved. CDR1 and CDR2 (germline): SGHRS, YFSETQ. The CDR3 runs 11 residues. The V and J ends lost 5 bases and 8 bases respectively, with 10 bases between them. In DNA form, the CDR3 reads TGCGCCAGCAGAGAGTCGGCAGAAGCTTTCTTT. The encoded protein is CASRESAEAFF.

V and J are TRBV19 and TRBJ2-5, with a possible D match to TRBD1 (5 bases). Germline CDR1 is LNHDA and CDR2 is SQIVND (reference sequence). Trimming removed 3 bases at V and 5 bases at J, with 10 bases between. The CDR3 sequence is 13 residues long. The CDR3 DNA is TGTGCCAGTAGTATCTCAGGGATTGAGACCCAGTACTTC. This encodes CASSISGIETQYF.

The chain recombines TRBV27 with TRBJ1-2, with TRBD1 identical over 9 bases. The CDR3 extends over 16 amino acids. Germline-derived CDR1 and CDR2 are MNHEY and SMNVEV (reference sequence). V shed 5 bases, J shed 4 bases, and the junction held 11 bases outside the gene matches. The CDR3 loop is CASSRSQGAITYGYTF. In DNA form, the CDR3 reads TGTGCCAGCAGTCGCTCACAGGGGGCGATCACCTATGGCTACACCTTC.

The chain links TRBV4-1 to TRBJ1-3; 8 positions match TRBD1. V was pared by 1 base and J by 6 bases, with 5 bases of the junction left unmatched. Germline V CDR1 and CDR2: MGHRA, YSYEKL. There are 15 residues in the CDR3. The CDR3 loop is CASSQGRGLENTIYF. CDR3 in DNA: TGCGCCAGCAGCCAAGGCAGGGGGCTTGAAAACACCATATATTTT.

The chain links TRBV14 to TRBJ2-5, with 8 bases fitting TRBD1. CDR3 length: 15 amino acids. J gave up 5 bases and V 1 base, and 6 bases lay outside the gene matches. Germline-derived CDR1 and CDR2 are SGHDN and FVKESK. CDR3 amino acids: CASSQVGQGGETQYF. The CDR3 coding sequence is TGTGCCAGCAGCCAAGTAGGACAGGGTGGGGAGACCCAGTACTTC. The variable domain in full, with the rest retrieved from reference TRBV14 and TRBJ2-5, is EAGVTQFPSHSVIEKGQTVTLRCDPISGHDNLYWYRRVMGKEIKFLLHFVKESKQDESGMPNNRFLAERTGGTYSTLKVQPAELEDSGVYFCASSQVGQGGETQYFGPGTRLLVL.

The CDR3 DNA follows: TGTGCCAGCAGACGAGGACAGGGCTACAATGAGCAGTTCTTC. As protein: CASRRGQGYNEQFF. V gene TRBV2 combines with J gene TRBJ2-1; 8 bases line up with TRBD1. Germline lookup yields CDR1 SNHLY and CDR2 FYNNEI. CDR3 length: 14 amino acids. V gave up 6 bases and J gave up 3 bases; unmatched junction bases: 4.